A single sample gave rise to the 15 T cell receptor beta chains below, sequenced in a study of blood T cell repertoires in COVID-19. The repertoire was sequenced with immunoSEQ multiplex PCR; TCRdb's copy has only in-frame clones and lacks some. This table holds under 250,000 clones, roughly 80% found once. Specimen: peripheral blood. The receptors come from a woman older than 75 with acute or convalescent COVID-19.

The chain recombines TRBV5-1 with TRBJ2-3; D may be TRBD1 (6 bases). Trimming removed 0 bases from V and 0 bases from J, with 8 bases in between. The germline gives CDR1 SGHRS, CDR2 YFSETQ. This CDR3 contains 15 residues. This chain's CDR3 is CASSLEGHSTDTQYF. The CDR3 DNA follows: TGCGCCAGCAGCTTGGAGGGACATAGCACAGATACGCAGTATTTT.

J is TRBJ2-1 and V is TRBV4-1; 9 bases fit TRBD1. The CDR3 runs 14 residues. The junction had 5 bases not matched to a gene; V was cut back by 4 bases and J by 7 bases. Germline CDR1 MGHRA, CDR2 YSYEKL. The CDR3 sequence is CASSRADRGNEQFF. The CDR3 DNA follows: TGCGCCAGCAGCCGAGCAGACAGGGGGAATGAGCAGTTCTTC.

This chain connects TRBV6-2 or TRBV6-3 to TRBJ1-5; 10 positions agree with TRBD1. CDR1 is MNHEY and CDR2 is SVGEGT in the germline V gene. This CDR3 is built from 18 residues. The V segment lost 0 bases and the J segment 2 bases; nucleotides outside the gene matches: 7. CDR3 DNA: TGTGCCAGCAGTTACTCCGGGACAGGGGTTTTAGGCAATCAGCCCCAGCATTTT. It encodes CASSYSGTGVLGNQPQHF.

The chain recombines TRBV6-5 with TRBJ1-5; the D is unclear. Germline CDR1 reads MNHEY; CDR2 reads SVGAGI. This CDR3 is 14 amino acids long. V lost 7 bases and J lost 6, with 16 bases in between. The CDR3 sequence: CASISLPVGQPQHF. As DNA, the CDR3 is TGTGCCAGCATTAGCCTCCCGGTCGGTCAGCCCCAGCATTTT.

V gene TRBV2 combines with J gene TRBJ2-7; 8 nucleotides match TRBD1. Per germline, CDR1 SNHLY and CDR2 FYNNEI. The CDR3 spans 15 residues. Trimming removed 6 bases from V and 3 bases from J; junction bases left unmatched: 10. The CDR3 DNA follows: TGTGCCAGCAGCCAGGACAGGGCCCCTCTCTACGAGCAGTACTTC. The encoded protein is CASSQDRAPLYEQYF.

V usage is TRBV10-3 and J usage is TRBJ2-3; D might be TRBD1 (6 bases). The CDR3 runs to 21 residues. Germline CDR1 is ENHRY and CDR2 is SYGVKD. Trimming took off 4 bases at V and 2 bases at J, with 31 bases between the two ends. The CDR3 loop is CAISGLVISGTPKGDTDTQYF. CDR3 sequence (DNA): TGTGCCATCAGTGGCCTAGTAATTTCCGGGACACCCAAGGGCGACACAGATACGCAGTATTTT.

The sample holds one count of this clone. The genes are TRBV27 and TRBJ2-5; D remains unclear. The CDR3 loop spans 11 amino acids. Trimming left V 10 bases short and J 7 bases short, with 13 bases between. Germline V lookup: CDR1 MNHEY, CDR2 SMNVEV (reference sequence). The CDR3 DNA is TGTGCCACCCACGTGGCTGGGACCCAGTACTTC. This gives the protein CATHVAGTQYF.

This clone was picked up a small number of times. CDR3 protein: CASWDKEKLFF. Written as DNA, the CDR3 is TGTGCCAGCTGGGACAAAGAAAAACTGTTTTTT. The gene calls are TRBV2 and TRBJ1-4; a possible D gene is TRBD1 (6 bases). The CDR3 loop spans 11 amino acids. Germline V gives CDR1 SNHLY, CDR2 FYNNEI. V was trimmed by 8 bases and J by 8 bases, leaving 9 bases between them.

DNA of the CDR3: TGTGCCAGCAGTTTACGGGGGGAAAATGAAAAACTGTTTTTT. It specifies CASSLRGENEKLFF. J is TRBJ1-4 and V is TRBV28, with D perhaps TRBD1 (5 bases). Looked up from germline, CDR1 is MDHEN and CDR2 is SYDVKM. The CDR3 runs to 14 residues. The V end lost 2 bases, the J end lost 5 bases, and 9 bases lay between the germline ends.

V gene TRBV11-2 combines with J gene TRBJ2-3; TRBD1 agrees at 7 bases. V trimming: 5 bases; J trimming: 0 bases; junction bases outside the gene matches: 8. The CDR3 covers 16 residues. From germline, CDR1 is SGHAT and CDR2 FQNNGV. The CDR3 DNA follows: TGTGCCAGCAGCCTCAGGGGGATCTCTAGCACAGATACGCAGTATTTT. Its translation: CASSLRGISSTDTQYF.

This rearrangement joins TRBV21-1 to TRBJ2-3; the table's D call, TRBD2, was not checked against the DNA. TRBV21-1 is flagged as a pseudogene. The CDR3 length is 18 residues. CDR3 in amino acids: CASSKAEGLAGCTDTQYF. CDR3 nucleotide sequence: TGTGCCAGCAGCAAAGCGGAGGGACTAGCGGGATGCACAGATACGCAGTATTTT.

This chain joins TRBV6-5 and TRBJ1-6, with TRBD1 matching over 8 bases. Trimming at V came to 6 bases and at J to 11 bases, leaving 12 bases not matched to a gene. Germline assignment: CDR1 MNHEY and CDR2 SVGAGI. The CDR3 loop spans 15 amino acids. CDR3: CASRPTGTGYAPLHF. In nucleotides, the CDR3 is TGTGCCAGCAGACCAACCGGGACAGGTTACGCACCCCTCCACTTT.

J is TRBJ2-6 and V is TRBV3-1 (or the pseudogene TRBV3-2); TRBD1 aligns across 8 bases. Losses at the gene ends were 0 bases for V and 4 bases for J; bases not matched to a gene: 14. CDR3 length: 20 amino acids. Germline-derived CDR1 and CDR2 are LGHDT and YNNKEL (reference sequence). CDR3: CASSQELGLDRALGANVLTF. CDR3 in DNA: TGTGCCAGCAGCCAAGAGCTCGGGTTGGACAGGGCTCTGGGGGCCAACGTCCTGACTTTC.

In this sample, this clone turned up once. This sequence joins TRBV27 and TRBJ1-2; a possible D gene is TRBD1 (6 bases). CDR3 length: 15 amino acids. Trimming removed 4 bases at V and 4 bases at J, with 16 bases between. Germline CDR1 MNHEY, CDR2 SMNVEV (reference sequence). The CDR3 region has the DNA TGTGCCAGCAGTTGGGGGGGGCCTAAAACCTATGGCTACACCTTC. It specifies CASSWGGPKTYGYTF.

This clone has more than one count but fewer than ten. The chain joins TRBV28 to TRBJ2-3; TRBD2 is a possible D gene (5 bases). V was trimmed by 5 bases and J by 2 bases, leaving 8 bases between them. Looked up from germline, CDR1 is MDHEN and CDR2 is SYDVKM. The length of the CDR3 is 13 residues. The CDR3 protein is CASSAGTTDTQYF. The CDR3 DNA is TGTGCCAGCAGTGCGGGCACCACAGATACGCAGTATTTT.